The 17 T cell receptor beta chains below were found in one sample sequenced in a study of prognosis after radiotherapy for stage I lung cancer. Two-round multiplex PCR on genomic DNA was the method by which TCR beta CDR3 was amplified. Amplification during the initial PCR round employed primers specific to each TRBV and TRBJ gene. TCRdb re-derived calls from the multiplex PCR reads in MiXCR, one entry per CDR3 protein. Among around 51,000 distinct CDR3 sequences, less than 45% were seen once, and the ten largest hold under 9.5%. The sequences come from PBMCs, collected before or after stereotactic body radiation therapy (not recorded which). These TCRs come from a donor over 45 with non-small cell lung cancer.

CDR3 DNA sequence: TGTGCCAGCAGCTCTCCGCGTAGCGTGGGGTCGTCTAGCTCCTACAATGAGCAGTTCTTC. Protein sequence: CASSSPRSVGSSSSYNEQFF. This chain connects TRBV7-9 to TRBJ2-1; tentatively, D is TRBD2 (5 bases). V lost 4 bases, J lost 0 bases, and 25 bases lay in between. Germline CDR1 is SEHNR and CDR2 is FQNEAQ (reference sequence). The CDR3 is 20 residues long.

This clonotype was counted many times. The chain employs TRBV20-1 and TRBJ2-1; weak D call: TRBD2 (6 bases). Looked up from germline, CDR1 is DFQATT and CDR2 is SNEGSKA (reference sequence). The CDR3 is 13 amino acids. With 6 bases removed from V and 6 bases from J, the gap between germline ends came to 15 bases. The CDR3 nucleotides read TGCAGTGCCAGACTAGTTAGGTTCAATGAGCAGTTCTTC. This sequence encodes CSARLVRFNEQFF.

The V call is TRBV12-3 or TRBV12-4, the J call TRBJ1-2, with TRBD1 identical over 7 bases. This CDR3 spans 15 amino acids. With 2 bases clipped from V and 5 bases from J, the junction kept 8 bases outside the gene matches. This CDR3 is CASSLFSGGSYGYTF. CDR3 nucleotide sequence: TGTGCCAGCAGTTTATTTTCAGGGGGAAGTTATGGCTACACCTTC.

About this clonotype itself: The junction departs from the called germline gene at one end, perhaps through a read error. The CDR3 here is CASSLALTRGGGEQYF. In DNA, the CDR3 is TGTGCCAGCAGCCTAGCCTTGACTAGGGGTGGAGGCGAGCAGTACTTC. The genes are TRBV7-2 and TRBJ2-7, with D possibly being TRBD2 (6 bases). CDR3 length: 16 residues. From germline, CDR1 is SGHTA and CDR2 FQGNSA.

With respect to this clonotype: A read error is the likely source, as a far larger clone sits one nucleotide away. CDR3 sequence (DNA): TGTGCCAGCAGTTTAGGAGTGGAGCTGTTTTTT. It specifies CASSLGVELFF. The gene calls are TRBV6-1 and TRBJ2-2; D gene unclear. This CDR3 contains 11 residues. The germline V and J ends were trimmed by 5 bases and 10 bases, with 8 bases remaining between them. Germline V gives CDR1 MNHNS, CDR2 SASEGT.

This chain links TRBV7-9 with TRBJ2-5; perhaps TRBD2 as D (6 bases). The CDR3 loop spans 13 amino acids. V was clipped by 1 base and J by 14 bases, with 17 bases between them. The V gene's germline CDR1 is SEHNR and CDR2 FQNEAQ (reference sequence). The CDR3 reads CASSLEQTGLAYF. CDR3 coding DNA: TGTGCCAGCAGCTTAGAGCAGACGGGACTGGCCTACTTC.

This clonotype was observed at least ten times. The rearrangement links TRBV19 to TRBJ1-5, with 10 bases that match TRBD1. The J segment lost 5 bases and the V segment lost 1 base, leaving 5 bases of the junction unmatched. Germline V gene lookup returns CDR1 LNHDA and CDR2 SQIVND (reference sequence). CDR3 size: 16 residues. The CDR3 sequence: CASSIVGQGRYQPQHF. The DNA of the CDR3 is TGTGCCAGTAGTATAGTGGGACAGGGGAGGTATCAGCCCCAGCATTTT.

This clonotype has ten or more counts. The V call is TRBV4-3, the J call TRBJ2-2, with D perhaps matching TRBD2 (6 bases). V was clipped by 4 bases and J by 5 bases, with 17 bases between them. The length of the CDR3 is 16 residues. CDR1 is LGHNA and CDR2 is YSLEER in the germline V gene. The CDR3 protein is CASSLARERITGELFF. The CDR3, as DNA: TGCGCCAGCAGCCTTGCCCGGGAGAGGATAACCGGGGAGCTGTTTTTT.

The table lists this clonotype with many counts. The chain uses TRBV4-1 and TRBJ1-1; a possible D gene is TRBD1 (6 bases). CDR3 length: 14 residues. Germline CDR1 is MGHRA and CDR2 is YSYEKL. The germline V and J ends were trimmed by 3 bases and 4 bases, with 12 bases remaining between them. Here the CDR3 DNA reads TGCGCCAGCAGCCAGGCGGACAGTTCCACTGAAGCTTTCTTT. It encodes CASSQADSSTEAFF.

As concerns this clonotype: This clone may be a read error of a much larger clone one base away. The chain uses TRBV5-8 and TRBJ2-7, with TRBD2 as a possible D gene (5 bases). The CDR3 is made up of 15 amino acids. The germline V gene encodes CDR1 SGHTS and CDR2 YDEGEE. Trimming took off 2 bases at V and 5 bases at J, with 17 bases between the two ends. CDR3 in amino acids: CASSFPGNLPHEQYF. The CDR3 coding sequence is TGTGCCAGCAGCTTTCCCGGGAACCTCCCCCACGAGCAGTACTTC.

The DNA of the CDR3 is TGTGCCAGCAGTTTCGGGATGACTGAAGCTTTCTTT. Translation: CASSFGMTEAFF. This chain joins TRBV12-3 or TRBV12-4 and TRBJ1-1; unclear D gene. This CDR3 comprises 12 residues. V gave up 3 bases and J gave up 5 bases, with 7 bases separating them.

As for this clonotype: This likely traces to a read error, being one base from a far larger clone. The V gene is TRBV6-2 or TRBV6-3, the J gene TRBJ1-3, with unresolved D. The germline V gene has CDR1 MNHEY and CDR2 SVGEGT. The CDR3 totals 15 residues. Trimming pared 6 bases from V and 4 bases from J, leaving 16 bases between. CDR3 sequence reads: CASRAVGVGGNTIYF. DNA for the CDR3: TGTGCCAGCAGAGCCGTCGGGGTCGGGGGAAACACCATATATTTT.

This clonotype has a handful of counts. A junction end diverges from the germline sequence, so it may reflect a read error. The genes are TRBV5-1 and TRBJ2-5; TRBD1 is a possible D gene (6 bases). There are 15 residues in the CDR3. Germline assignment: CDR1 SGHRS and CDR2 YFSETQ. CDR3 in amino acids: CANSLGQGLQETQYF. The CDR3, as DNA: TGCGCCAACAGCTTGGGGCAGGGGCTTCAAGAGACCCAGTACTTC. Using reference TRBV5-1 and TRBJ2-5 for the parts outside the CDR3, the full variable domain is KAGVTQTPRYLIKTRGQQVTLSCSPISGHRSVSWYQQTPGQGLQFLFEYFSETQRNKGNFPGRFSGRQFSNSRSEMNVSTLELGDSALYLCANSLGQGLQETQYFGPGTRLLVL.

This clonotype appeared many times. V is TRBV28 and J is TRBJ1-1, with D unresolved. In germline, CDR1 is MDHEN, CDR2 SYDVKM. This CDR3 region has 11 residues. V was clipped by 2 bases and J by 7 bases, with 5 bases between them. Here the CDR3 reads CASSLNGEAFF. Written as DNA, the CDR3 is TGTGCCAGCAGTTTAAATGGTGAAGCTTTCTTT.

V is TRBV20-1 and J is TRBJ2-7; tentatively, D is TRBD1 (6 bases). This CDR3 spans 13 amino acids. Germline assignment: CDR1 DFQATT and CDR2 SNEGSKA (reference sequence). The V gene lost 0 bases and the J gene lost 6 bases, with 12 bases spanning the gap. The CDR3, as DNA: TGCAGTGCTAGAGATCCTAGACAGGTCGAGCAGTACTTC. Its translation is CSARDPRQVEQYF.

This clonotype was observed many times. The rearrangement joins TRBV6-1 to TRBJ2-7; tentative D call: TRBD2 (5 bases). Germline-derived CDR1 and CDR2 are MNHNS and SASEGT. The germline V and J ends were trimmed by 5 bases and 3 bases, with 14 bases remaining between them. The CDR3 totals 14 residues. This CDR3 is CASSLRAAGYEQYF. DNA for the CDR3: TGTGCCAGCAGTCTACGAGCGGCCGGCTACGAGCAGTACTTC.

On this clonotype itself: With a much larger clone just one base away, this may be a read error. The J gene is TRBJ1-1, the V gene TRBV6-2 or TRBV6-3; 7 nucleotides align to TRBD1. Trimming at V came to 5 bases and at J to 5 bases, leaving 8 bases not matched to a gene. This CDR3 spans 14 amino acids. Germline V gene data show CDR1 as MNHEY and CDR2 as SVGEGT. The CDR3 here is CASSLQGPSTEAFF. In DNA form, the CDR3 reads TGTGCCAGCAGTCTACAGGGGCCGAGTACTGAAGCTTTCTTT.